This T cell receptor (beta chain) was obtained from a study of OX40 agonist ivuxolimab in advanced cancers. About the research overall: Dose-escalation patients suffered from hepatocellular carcinoma, melanoma, renal cell or head and neck cancer.

The CDR3 runs 15 residues. CDR1 and CDR2 from the germline V gene are LNHNV and YYDKDF (reference sequence). Between the trimmed V and J ends, which lost 0 bases and 5 bases, there was a span of 13 bases. Only in-frame clones appear in the TCRdb table, and some are missing; sequencing was by immunoSEQ multiplex PCR. In the table there are 55,000 to 70,000 clones, under 90% of which are singletons. The V gene is TRBV15, the J gene TRBJ2-5; D gene ambiguous. This TCR derives from an adult with an advanced solid tumor such as melanoma, head and neck, liver or kidney cancer. Sequences were derived from CD4+ or CD8+ T cells sorted from blood, sampled in a trial of the OX40 agonist ivuxolimab. The CDR3 protein is CATSRDGQRTETQYF. CDR3 DNA: TGTGCCACCAGCAGAGATGGGCAGAGGACGGAGACCCAGTACTTC.